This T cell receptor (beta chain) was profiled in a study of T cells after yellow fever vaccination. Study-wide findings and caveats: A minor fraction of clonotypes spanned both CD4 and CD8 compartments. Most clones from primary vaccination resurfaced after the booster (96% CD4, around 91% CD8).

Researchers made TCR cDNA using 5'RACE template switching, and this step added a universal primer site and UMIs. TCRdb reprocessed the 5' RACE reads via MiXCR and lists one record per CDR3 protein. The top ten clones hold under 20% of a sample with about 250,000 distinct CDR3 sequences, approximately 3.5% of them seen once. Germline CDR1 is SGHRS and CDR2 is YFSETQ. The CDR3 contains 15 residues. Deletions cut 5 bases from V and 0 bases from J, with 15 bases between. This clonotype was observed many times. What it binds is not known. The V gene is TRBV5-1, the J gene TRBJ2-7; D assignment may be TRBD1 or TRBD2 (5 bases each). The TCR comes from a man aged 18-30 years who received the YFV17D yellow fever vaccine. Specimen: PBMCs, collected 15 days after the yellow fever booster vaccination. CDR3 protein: CASSARDASSYEQYF. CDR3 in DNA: TGCGCCAGCAGTGCTCGGGACGCTAGCTCCTACGAGCAGTACTTC.